This TCR beta chain is from a study of blood T cells in healthy people across ages. Study results and caveats: Higher naive T cell percentage went strongly together with higher TCR beta diversity.

The sample holds a few counts of this clonotype. Its matching antigen is unknown. The CDR3 loop spans 14 amino acids. V shed 3 bases and J 3 bases; nucleotides not matched to a gene: 5. Germline lookup yields CDR1 DFQATT and CDR2 SNEGSKA (reference sequence). A J-beta primer mix and a sample-barcoded 5' primer were used in a second PCR of roughly 6 to 11 cycles. Sequencing yielded, for each sample, at least 2.5 million paired-end reads carrying CDR3. From the 5' RACE reads, TCRdb called clonotypes with MiXCR, one entry per CDR3 protein. The profile shows more than 700,000 distinct CDR3 sequences, 40% to 65% of them singletons.

The sample consisted of blood. The TCR sequence derives from a man older than 75 in good health. The gene calls are TRBV20-1 and TRBJ1-5; TRBD1 matches at 7 bases. CDR3 sequence: CSARRGQSNQPQHF. In nucleotides, the CDR3 is TGCAGTGCTAGGAGGGGACAGTCCAATCAGCCCCAGCATTTT.